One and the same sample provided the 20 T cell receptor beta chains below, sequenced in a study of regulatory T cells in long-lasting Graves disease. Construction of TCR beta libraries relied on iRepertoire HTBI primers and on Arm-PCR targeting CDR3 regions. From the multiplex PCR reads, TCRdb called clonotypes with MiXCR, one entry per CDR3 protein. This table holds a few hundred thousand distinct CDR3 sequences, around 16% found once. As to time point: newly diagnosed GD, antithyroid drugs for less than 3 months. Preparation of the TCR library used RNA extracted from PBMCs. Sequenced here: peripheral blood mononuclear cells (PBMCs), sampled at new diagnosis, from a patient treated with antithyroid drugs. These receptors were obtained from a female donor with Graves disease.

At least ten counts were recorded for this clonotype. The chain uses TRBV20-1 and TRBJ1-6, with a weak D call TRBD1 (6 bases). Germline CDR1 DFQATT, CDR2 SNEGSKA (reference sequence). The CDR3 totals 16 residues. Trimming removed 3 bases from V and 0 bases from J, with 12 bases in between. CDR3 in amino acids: CSARDSLSSYNSPLHF. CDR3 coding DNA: TGCAGTGCTAGGGACAGCTTGAGCTCCTATAATTCACCCCTCCACTTT.

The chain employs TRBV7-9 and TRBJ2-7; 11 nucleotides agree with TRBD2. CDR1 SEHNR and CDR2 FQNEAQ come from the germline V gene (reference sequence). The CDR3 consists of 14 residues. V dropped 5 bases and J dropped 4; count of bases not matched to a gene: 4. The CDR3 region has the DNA TGTGCCAGCAGCAAGGGACTAGCGGTTTACGAGCAGTACTTC. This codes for CASSKGLAVYEQYF.

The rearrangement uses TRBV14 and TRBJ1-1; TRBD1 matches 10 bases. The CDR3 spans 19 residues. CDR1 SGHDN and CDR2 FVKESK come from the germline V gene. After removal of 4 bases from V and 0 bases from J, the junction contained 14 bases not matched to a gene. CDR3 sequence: CASSLRPGQGTPMNTEAFF. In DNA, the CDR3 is TGTGCCAGCAGCCTGCGGCCGGGACAGGGGACTCCCATGAACACTGAAGCTTTCTTT.

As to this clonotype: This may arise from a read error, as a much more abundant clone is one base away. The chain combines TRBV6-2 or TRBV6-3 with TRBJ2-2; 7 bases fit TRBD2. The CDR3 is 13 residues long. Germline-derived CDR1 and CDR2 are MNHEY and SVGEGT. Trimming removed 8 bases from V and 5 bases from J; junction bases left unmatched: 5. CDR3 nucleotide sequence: TGTGCCAGCTTGAGGGAGGGGACCGGGGAGCTGTTTTTT. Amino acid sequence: CASLREGTGELFF.

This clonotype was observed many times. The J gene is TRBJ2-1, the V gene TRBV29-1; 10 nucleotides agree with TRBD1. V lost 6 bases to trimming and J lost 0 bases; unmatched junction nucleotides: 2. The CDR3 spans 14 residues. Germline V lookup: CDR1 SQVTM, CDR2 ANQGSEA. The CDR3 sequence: CSVDRGASYNEQFF. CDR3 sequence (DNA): TGCAGCGTGGACAGGGGGGCCTCCTACAATGAGCAGTTCTTC.

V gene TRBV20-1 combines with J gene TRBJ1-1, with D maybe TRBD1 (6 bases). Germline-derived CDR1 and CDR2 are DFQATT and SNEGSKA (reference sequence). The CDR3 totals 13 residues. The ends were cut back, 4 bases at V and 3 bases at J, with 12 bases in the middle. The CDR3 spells CSAIKDSDTEAFF. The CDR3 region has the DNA TGCAGTGCTATAAAGGACAGTGACACTGAAGCTTTCTTT.

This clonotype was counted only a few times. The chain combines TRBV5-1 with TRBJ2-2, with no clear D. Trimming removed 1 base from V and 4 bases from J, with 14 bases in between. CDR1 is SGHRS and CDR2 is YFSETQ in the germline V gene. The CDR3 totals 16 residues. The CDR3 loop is CASSLLAEVGTGELFF. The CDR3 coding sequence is TGCGCCAGCAGCTTGCTGGCCGAGGTGGGCACCGGGGAGCTGTTTTTT.

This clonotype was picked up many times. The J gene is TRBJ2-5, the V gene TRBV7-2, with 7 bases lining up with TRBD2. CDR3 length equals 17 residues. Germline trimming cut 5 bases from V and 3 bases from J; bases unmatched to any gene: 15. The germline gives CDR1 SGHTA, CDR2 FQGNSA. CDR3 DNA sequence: TGTGCCAGCAGCCCAATGGGCGGGGGAGGGACCAAAGAGACCCAGTACTTC. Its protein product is CASSPMGGGGTKETQYF.

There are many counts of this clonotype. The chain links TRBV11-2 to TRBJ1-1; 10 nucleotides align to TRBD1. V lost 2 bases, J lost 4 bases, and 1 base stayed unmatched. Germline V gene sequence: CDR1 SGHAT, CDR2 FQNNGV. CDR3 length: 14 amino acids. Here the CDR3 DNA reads TGTGCCAGCAGCTTATGGACAGGGGGCACTGAAGCTTTCTTT. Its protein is CASSLWTGGTEAFF.

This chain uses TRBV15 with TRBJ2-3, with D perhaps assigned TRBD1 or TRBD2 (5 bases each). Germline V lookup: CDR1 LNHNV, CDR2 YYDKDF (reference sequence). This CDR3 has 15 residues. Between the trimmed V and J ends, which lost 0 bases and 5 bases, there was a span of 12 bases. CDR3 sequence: CATSREAGSIDTQYF. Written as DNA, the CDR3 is TGTGCCACCAGCAGAGAGGCAGGGAGTATAGATACGCAGTATTTT.

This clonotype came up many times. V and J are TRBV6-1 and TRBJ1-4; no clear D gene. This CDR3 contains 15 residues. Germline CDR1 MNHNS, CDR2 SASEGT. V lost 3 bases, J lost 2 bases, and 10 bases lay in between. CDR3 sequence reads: CASSDPGGTNEKLFF. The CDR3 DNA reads TGTGCCAGCAGTGATCCGGGAGGGACTAATGAAAAACTGTTTTTT.

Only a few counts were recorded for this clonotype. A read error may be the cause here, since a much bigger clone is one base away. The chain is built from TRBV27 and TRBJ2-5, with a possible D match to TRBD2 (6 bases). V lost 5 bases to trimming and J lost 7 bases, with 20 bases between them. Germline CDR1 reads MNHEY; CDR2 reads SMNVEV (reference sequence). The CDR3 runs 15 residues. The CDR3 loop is CASSLRTTPPGTQYF. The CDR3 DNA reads TGTGCCAGCAGTCTCCGGACTACACCGCCAGGGACCCAGTACTTC.

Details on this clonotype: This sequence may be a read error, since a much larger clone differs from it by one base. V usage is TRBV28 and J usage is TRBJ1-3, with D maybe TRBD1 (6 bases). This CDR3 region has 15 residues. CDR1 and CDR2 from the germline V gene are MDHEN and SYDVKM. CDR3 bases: TGTACCAGCAGTTTATCTCGGGGGCTTGGAAACACCATATATTTT. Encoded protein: CTSSLSRGLGNTIYF.

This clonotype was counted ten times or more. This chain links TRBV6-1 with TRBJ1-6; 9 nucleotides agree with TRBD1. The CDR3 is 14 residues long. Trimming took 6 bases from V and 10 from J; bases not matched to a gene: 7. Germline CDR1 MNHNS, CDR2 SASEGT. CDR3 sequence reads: CASRRTGETSPLHF. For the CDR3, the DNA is TGTGCCAGCAGGCGGACAGGGGAGACCTCACCCCTCCACTTT.

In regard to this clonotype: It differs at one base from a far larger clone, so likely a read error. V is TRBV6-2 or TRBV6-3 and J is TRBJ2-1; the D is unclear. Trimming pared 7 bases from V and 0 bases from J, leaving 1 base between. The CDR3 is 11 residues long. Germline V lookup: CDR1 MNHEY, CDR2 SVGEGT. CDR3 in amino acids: CASNSYNEQFF. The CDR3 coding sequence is TGTGCCAGCAACTCCTACAATGAGCAGTTCTTC.

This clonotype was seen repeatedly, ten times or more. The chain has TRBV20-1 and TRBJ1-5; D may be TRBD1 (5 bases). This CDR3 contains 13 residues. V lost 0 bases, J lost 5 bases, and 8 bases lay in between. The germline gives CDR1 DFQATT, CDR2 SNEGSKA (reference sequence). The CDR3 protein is CSARDEGDQPQHF. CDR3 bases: TGCAGTGCTAGAGATGAAGGGGATCAGCCCCAGCATTTT.

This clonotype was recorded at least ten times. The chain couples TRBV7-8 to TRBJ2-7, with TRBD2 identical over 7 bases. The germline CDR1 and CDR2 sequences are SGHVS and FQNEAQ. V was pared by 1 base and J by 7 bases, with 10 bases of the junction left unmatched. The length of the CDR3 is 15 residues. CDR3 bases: TGTGCCAGCAGCTTAGGGACTAGTCGACGAGGGGAGCAGTACTTC. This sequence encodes CASSLGTSRRGEQYF.

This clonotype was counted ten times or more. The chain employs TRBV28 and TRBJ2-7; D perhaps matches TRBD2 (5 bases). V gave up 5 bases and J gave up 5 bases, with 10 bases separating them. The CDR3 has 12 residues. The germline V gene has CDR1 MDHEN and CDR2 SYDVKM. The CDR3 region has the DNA TGTGCCAGCAGTGGACCCGGGGACGAGCAGTACTTC. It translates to CASSGPGDEQYF.

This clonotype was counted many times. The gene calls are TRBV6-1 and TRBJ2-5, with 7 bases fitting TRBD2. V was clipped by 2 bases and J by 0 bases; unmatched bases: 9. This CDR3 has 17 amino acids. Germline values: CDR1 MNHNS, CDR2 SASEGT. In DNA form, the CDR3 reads TGTGCCAGCAGTGAAAGCTTCCCAGCGGGGCACCAAGAGACCCAGTACTTC. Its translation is CASSESFPAGHQETQYF.

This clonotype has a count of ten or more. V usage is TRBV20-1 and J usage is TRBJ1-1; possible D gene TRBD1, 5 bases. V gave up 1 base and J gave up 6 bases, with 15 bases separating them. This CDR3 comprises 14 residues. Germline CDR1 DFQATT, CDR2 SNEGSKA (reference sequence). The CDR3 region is CSARVGGGSAEAFF. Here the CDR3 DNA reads TGCAGTGCTAGAGTCGGGGGGGGAAGCGCTGAAGCTTTCTTT.